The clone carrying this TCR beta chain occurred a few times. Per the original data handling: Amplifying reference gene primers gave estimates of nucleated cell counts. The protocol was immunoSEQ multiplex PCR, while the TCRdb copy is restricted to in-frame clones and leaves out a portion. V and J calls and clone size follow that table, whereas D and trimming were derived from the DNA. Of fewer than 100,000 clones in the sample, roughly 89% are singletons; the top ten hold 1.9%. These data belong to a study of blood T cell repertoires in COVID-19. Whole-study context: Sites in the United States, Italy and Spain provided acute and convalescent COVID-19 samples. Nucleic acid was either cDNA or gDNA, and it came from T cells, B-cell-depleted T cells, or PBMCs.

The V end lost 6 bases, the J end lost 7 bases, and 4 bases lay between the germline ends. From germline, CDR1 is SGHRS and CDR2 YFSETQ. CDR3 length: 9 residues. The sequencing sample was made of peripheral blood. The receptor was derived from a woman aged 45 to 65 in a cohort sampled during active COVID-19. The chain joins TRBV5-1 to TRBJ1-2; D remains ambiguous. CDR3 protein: CASTRGYTF. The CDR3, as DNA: TGCGCCAGCACTCGTGGCTACACCTTC.